This T cell receptor beta chain was obtained from a study of blood T cell repertoires in COVID-19. Study summary: Nucleic acid was either cDNA or gDNA, and it came from T cells, B-cell-depleted T cells, or PBMCs.

The assay was immunoSEQ multiplex PCR, and TCRdb's table has in-frame clones only and misses some. The sample holds about 99,000 clones, about 88% seen once. The germline V gene encodes CDR1 SGHAT and CDR2 FQDESV (reference sequence). This CDR3 region has 16 residues. Trimming removed 1 base from V and 3 bases from J; junction bases left unmatched: 3. This chain uses TRBV11-1 with TRBJ2-5, with TRBD2 matching over 12 bases. The TCR comes from a human donor in a cohort sampled during active COVID-19. Sequencing input: peripheral blood. The CDR3 sequence is CASSLGRTSGKETQYF. Here the CDR3 DNA reads TGTGCCAGCAGCTTAGGGCGGACTAGCGGGAAAGAGACCCAGTACTTC.